One and the same sample provided the 10 T cell receptor beta chains below, sequenced in a study of blood T cells in healthy people across ages. Sample-barcoded 5' priming and a J-beta primer mix drove a second PCR of about 6 to 12 cycles. TCRdb re-derived calls from the 5' RACE reads in MiXCR, one entry per CDR3 protein. The table shows 1.4 million or so distinct CDR3 sequences, with approximately 39% occurring only once. Material: blood. The receptors derive from a woman between 18 and 30 years old in good health.

This clonotype has only a few counts. Germline and junction disagree at one end, which may indicate a read error. CDR3 DNA: TGTGCCAGCAGTCAAACCCTCCCGGGACAGGCGACAGGTACGCAGTATTTT. Amino acid sequence: CASSQTLPGQATGTQYF. The V gene is TRBV28, the J gene TRBJ2-3; 8 bases fit TRBD1. CDR1 and CDR2 from the germline V gene are MDHEN and SYDVKM. The CDR3 runs 17 residues. The full variable domain, completed using reference TRBV28 and TRBJ2-3, is DVKVTQSSRYLVKRTGEKVFLECVQDMDHENMFWYRQDPGLGLRLIYFSYDVKMKEKGDIPEGYSVSREKKERFSLILESASTNQTSMYLCASSQTLPGQATGTQYFGPGTRLTVL.

V gene TRBV12-3 or TRBV12-4 combines with J gene TRBJ2-1, with TRBD2 identical over 11 bases. Trimming took 5 bases from V and 10 from J; bases not matched to a gene: 10. The CDR3 consists of 15 residues. CDR3 sequence (DNA): TGTGCCAGCAGTCAACTAGCGGGGGTTTCCTACGAGCAGTTCTTC. Encoded protein: CASSQLAGVSYEQFF.

This sequence joins TRBV7-9 and TRBJ2-4; D perhaps matches TRBD2 (6 bases). The end of the DNA is better explained by TRBJ2-7, so the J call may be wrong. This CDR3 is 15 amino acids long. Germline lookup yields CDR1 SEHNR and CDR2 FQNEAQ (reference sequence). CDR3 in DNA: TGTGCCAGCAGCTTAGGTGTAGGGGAGGCCTACGAGCAGTACTTC. It specifies CASSLGVGEAYEQYF.

In its sample, this clonotype was seen a few times. J is TRBJ1-1 and V is TRBV29-1; unclear D gene. The V end lost 4 bases, the J end lost 1 base, and 10 bases lay between the germline ends. Per germline, CDR1 SQVTM and CDR2 ANQGSEA. The CDR3 totals 13 residues. The CDR3: CSVGAQTNTEAFF. DNA for the CDR3: TGCAGCGTTGGGGCGCAGACGAACACTGAAGCTTTCTTT.

Concerning this clonotype: A much larger clone differs from this one at a single base, so this may be a read error. The genes are TRBV7-9 and TRBJ2-1; the D is unclear. Per the germline V gene, CDR1 is SEHNR and CDR2 is FQNEAQ (reference sequence). The CDR3 loop spans 17 amino acids. The CDR3: CASSLLPRTEKGNKQFF. CDR3 sequence (DNA): TGTGCCAGCAGCTTACTCCCACGGACGGAAAAAGGCAATAAGCAGTTCTTC. The full variable domain, completed using reference TRBV7-9 and TRBJ2-1, is DTGVSQNPRHKITKRGQNVTFRCDPISEHNRLYWYRQTLGQGPEFLTYFQNEAQLEKSRLLSDRFSAERPKGSFSTLEIQRTEQGDSAMYLCASSLLPRTEKGNKQFFGPGTRLTVL.

About this clonotype itself: A read error may be the cause here, since a much bigger clone is one base away. The J gene is TRBJ2-1, the V gene TRBV7-2, with D possibly TRBD1 on 5 matching bases. The germline gives CDR1 SGHTA, CDR2 FQGNSA. With 3 bases removed from V and 10 bases from J, the gap between germline ends came to 19 bases. This CDR3 spans 15 amino acids. CDR3 region: CASSFQGTTPYEQFF. For the CDR3, the DNA is TGTGCCAGCAGCTTCCAGGGCACTACCCCCTACGAGCAGTTCTTC.

This clonotype has only one observation. The J gene is TRBJ1-6, the V gene TRBV6-5; the D is unclear. The CDR3 is made up of 16 amino acids. Trimming left V 7 bases short and J 4 bases short, with 17 bases between. Germline V CDR1 and CDR2: MNHEY, SVGAGI. The CDR3 nucleotides are TGTGCCAGCACACGCTCCGGGCGGGAGTATAATTCACCCCTCCACTTT. Translated, it gives CASTRSGREYNSPLHF.

The chain joins TRBV7-3 to TRBJ1-2, with D possibly matching TRBD1 (5 bases). CDR3 length equals 14 residues. V was shortened by 5 bases and J by 6 bases, with 16 bases between the two germline ends. CDR1 is SGHTA, CDR2 FQGTGA, per germline. The CDR3 region has the DNA TGTGCCAGCAGCCTCGGGGGTTTTAAGGATGGCTACACCTTC. It translates to CASSLGGFKDGYTF.

The chain employs TRBV29-1 and TRBJ2-4; TRBD1 matches at 7 bases. J gave up 13 bases and V 1 base, and 10 bases lay outside the gene matches. The CDR3 runs 13 residues. Germline assignment: CDR1 SQVTM and CDR2 ANQGSEA. The CDR3 loop is CSVEAWTGKAQYF. The CDR3 nucleotides read TGCAGCGTTGAAGCCTGGACAGGAAAGGCGCAGTACTTC.

This clonotype came up a few times. The chain is built from TRBV27 and TRBJ1-4; 7 nucleotides match TRBD1. Germline trimming cut 2 bases from V and 7 bases from J; bases unmatched to any gene: 7. Germline CDR1 reads MNHEY; CDR2 reads SMNVEV (reference sequence). CDR3 length: 15 amino acids. The CDR3 protein is CASSLLQQGPEKLFF. The CDR3, as DNA: TGTGCCAGCAGTTTACTCCAACAGGGGCCTGAAAAACTGTTTTTT.